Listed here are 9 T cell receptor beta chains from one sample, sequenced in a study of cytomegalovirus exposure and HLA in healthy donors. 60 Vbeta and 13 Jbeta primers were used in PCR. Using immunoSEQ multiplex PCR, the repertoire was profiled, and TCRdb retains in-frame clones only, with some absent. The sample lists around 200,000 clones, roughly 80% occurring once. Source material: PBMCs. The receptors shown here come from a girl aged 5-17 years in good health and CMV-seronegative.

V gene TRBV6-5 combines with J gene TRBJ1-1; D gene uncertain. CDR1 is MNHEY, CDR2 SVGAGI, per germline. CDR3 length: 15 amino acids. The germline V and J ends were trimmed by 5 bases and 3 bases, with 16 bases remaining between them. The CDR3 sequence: CASSLRPDGYTEAFF. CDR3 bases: TGTGCCAGCAGTCTCAGACCAGACGGGTACACTGAAGCTTTCTTT.

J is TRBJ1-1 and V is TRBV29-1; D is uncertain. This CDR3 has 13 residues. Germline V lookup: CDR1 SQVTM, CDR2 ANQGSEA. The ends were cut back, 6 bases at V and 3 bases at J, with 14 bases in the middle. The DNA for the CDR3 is TGCAGCGTCCTTCGGGCGCGGGACACTGAAGCTTTCTTT. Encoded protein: CSVLRARDTEAFF. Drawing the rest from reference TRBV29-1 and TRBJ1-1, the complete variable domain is SAVISQKPSRDICQRGTSLTIQCQVDSQVTMMFWYRQQPGQSLTLIATANQGSEATYESGFVIDKFPISRPNLTFSTLTVSNMSPEDSSIYLCSVLRARDTEAFFGQGTRLTVV.

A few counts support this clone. CDR3 nucleotide sequence: TGTGCCAGCAGCTTAGTGTCAGGATCCGATCAGCCCCAGCATTTT. Its translation: CASSLVSGSDQPQHF. The chain combines TRBV11-2 with TRBJ1-5; D gene unclear. V was clipped by 1 base and J by 5 bases, with 12 bases between them. The CDR3 sequence is 15 residues long. Per the germline V gene, CDR1 is SGHAT and CDR2 is FQNNGV.

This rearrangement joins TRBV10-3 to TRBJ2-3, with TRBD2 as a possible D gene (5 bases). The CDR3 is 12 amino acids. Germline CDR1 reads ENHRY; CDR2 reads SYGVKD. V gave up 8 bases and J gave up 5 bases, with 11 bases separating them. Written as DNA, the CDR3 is TGTGCCATCCGTCTCGGAGGAGATACGCAGTATTTT. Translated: CAIRLGGDTQYF.

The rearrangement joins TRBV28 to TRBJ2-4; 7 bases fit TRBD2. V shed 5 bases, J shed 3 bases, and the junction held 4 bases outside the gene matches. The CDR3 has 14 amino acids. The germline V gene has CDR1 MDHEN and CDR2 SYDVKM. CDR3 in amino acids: CASSEPGGKNIQYF. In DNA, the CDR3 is TGTGCCAGCAGTGAGCCGGGGGGCAAAAACATTCAGTACTTC.

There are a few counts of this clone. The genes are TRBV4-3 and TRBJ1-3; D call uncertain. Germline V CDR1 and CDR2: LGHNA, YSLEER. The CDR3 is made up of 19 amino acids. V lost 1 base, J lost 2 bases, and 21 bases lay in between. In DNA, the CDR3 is TGCGCCAGCAGCCAAGTCATCCTCGAGGCCTGGAGCGCTGGAAACACCATATATTTT. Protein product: CASSQVILEAWSAGNTIYF.

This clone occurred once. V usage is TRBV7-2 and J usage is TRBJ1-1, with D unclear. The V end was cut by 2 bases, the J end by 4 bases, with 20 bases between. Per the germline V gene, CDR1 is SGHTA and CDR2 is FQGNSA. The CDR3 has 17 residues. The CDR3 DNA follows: TGTGCCAGCAGCTTAAAGGGTGGAGGAGAAGTGGGCACTGAAGCTTTCTTT. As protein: CASSLKGGGEVGTEAFF. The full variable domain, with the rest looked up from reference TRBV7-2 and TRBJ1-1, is GAGVSQSPSNKVTEKGKDVELRCDPISGHTALYWYRQSLGQGLEFLIYFQGNSAPDKSGLPSDRFSAERTGGSVSTLTIQRTQQEDSAVYLCASSLKGGGEVGTEAFFGQGTRLTVV.

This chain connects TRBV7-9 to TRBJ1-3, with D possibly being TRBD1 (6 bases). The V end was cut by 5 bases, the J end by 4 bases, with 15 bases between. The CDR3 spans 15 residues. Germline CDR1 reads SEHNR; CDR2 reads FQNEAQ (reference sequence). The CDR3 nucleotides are TGTGCCAGCAGCATTTGGACAGCGAGAGGAAACACCATATATTTT. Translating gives CASSIWTARGNTIYF.

The CDR3 spells CASSQVPGGTDTQYF. The CDR3 nucleotides read TGTGCCAGCAGCCAAGTACCGGGAGGCACAGATACGCAGTATTTT. The V gene is TRBV4-2, the J gene TRBJ2-3; TRBD2 is a possible D gene (6 bases). V lost 1 base to trimming and J lost 1 base, with 9 bases between them. The CDR3 covers 15 residues. The germline gives CDR1 LGHNA, CDR2 YNFKEQ.